A selection of T cell receptor beta chains follows, all from one sample in a study of CXCR3-negative and CXCR3-positive naive CD8 T cells. TCRdb reanalyzed the 5' RACE reads, giving one entry per CDR3 protein sequence and no DNA. This sample's table reports about 150,000 distinct CDR3 sequences. The material sequenced was naive CXCR3+ CD8+ T cells from blood. These receptors came from a human donor in good health. Some clones in this sample may be carry-over from other donors' samples. The CDR3 runs from the conserved cysteine through the conserved F or W. The order of the fields is J gene, CDR3 length, V gene, CDR3 protein.

TRBJ1-1 12 TRBV29-1 CSVEGDMPEAFF
TRBJ1-1 13 TRBV12-3/TRBV12-4 CASSLLQGAYAFF
TRBJ2-1 18 TRBV10-2 CASSESVGLAGVYNEQFF
TRBJ2-3 13 TRBV30 CAWSVGTGDTQYF
TRBJ1-2 13 TRBV27 CASSLGPNYGYTF
TRBJ2-7 15 TRBV5-6 CASSPGTGNSYEQYF
TRBJ2-1 13 TRBV7-8 CASSYRGLNEQFF
TRBJ1-6 18 TRBV21-1 CASSKSVQTRPYNSPLHF
TRBJ2-7 16 TRBV6-5 CASSYYSGTAKNEQYF
TRBJ1-2 13 TRBV11-2 CASSLISGDGYTF
TRBJ1-1 14 TRBV9 CASSGTGDGTEAFF
TRBJ2-1 14 TRBV6-2/TRBV6-3 CASILRVFYNEQFF
TRBJ2-7 12 TRBV29-1 CSGTGTDYEQYF
TRBJ2-7 15 TRBV7-3 CASSLWPGGINEQYF
TRBJ2-3 17 TRBV20-1 CSARVRSGREAADTQYF
TRBJ2-2 17 TRBV7-7 CASSLALLAGGTGELFF
TRBJ2-7 17 TRBV7-2 CASSETSGVPFSYEQYF
TRBJ1-1 16 TRBV6-5 CASSNGQGYYDTEAFF
TRBJ2-1 15 TRBV6-2/TRBV6-3 CASSSTSGGIYEQFF
TRBJ2-3 18 TRBV28 CASSFTLGAVSSTDTQYF
TRBJ2-2 17 TRBV5-1 CASSSRTGSTNTGELFF
TRBJ2-1 13 TRBV20-1 CSASQGRVYEQFF
TRBJ2-1 16 TRBV28 CASRPTSHTSYNEQFF
TRBJ2-1 15 TRBV11-2 CASSLASGSYNEQFF
TRBJ1-1 14 TRBV4-1 CASSHQSRGTEAFF
TRBJ1-2 17 TRBV29-1 CSVGGRIIQGLHYGYTF
TRBJ2-1 15 TRBV2 CASMTDGSSYNEQFF
TRBJ2-3 17 TRBV4-2 CASSQDFGTGVTDTQYF
TRBJ2-5 13 TRBV29-1 CSVDGGLQETQYF
TRBJ2-1 15 TRBV5-1 CASSADLNSYNEQFF
TRBJ2-3 15 TRBV7-9 CASSLGAGTADTQYF
TRBJ2-7 14 TRBV4-3 CASSQSGGPYEQYF
TRBJ2-7 16 TRBV4-3 CASSRTAERPTYEQYF
TRBJ2-5 14 TRBV4-1 CASSTRGSQETQYF
TRBJ2-7 11 TRBV13 CASSQKDEQYF
TRBJ2-7 13 TRBV5-1 CASSREGDYEQYF
TRBJ2-1 14 TRBV20-1 CSARDYLSYNEQFF
TRBJ2-1 15 TRBV20-1 CSARDFRTTLNEQFF
TRBJ2-1 12 TRBV7-6 CASSLDGIEQFF